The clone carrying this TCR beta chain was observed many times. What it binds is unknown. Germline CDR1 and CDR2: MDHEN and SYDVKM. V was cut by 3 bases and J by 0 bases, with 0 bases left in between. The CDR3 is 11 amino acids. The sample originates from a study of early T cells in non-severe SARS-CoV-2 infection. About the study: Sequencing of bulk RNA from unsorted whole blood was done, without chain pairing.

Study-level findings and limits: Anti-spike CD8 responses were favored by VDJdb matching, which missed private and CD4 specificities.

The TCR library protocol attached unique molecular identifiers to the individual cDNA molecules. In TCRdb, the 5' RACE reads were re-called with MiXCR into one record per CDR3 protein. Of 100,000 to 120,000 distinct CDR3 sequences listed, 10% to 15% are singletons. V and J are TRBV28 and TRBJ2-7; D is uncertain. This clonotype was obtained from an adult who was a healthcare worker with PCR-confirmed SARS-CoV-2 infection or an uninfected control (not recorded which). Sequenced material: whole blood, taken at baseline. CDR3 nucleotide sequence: TGTGCCAGCAGTTTCTCCTACGAGCAGTACTTC. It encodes CASSFSYEQYF.